Given below is one T cell receptor beta chain in context. The record originates from a study of blood T cell repertoires in COVID-19. Study in general: COVID-19 samples, acute and convalescent, were from the United States, Italy and Spain. PBMCs, B-cell-depleted T cells, or T cells provided the cDNA or gDNA that made up the material.

Germline-derived CDR1 and CDR2 are SGHTA and FQGNSA. The CDR3 sequence is 14 residues long. Trimming took 3 bases from V and 6 from J; bases not matched to a gene: 2. Original data processing: Amplification of reference gene primers provided the estimated nucleated cell counts. Produced via immunoSEQ multiplex PCR; TCRdb's table is partial and in-frame only. Clone size and V and J calls were adopted from that table, with D and trimming inferred from the DNA. The repertoire holds about 74,000 clones, with approximately 84% as singletons. This chain joins TRBV7-2 and TRBJ2-2; 9 bases match TRBD2. What was sequenced was peripheral blood. This TCR was sampled from a man in his 70s with acute or convalescent COVID-19. CDR3 sequence: CASSLAGGAGELFF. The CDR3 nucleotides are TGTGCCAGCAGCTTGGCGGGGGGGGCCGGGGAGCTGTTTTTT.